These T cell receptor beta chains were read from a single sample in a study of OX40 agonist ivuxolimab in advanced cancers. Sequenced by immunoSEQ multiplex PCR; TCRdb stores in-frame clones only, minus some. This repertoire shows some 86,000 clones, about nine tenths found once; its top ten account for under 0.35%. The specimen comprised CD4+ or CD8+ T cells sorted from blood, sampled in a trial of the OX40 agonist ivuxolimab. The source is an adult with an advanced solid tumor such as melanoma, head and neck, liver or kidney cancer. The CDR3 runs from the conserved cysteine through the conserved F or W. D genes are given only for firm matches. For some rows the clone size is stated as once, few or many, or as a class when expanded; others skip it.

-,TRBD1,TRBV5-3,TRBJ2-2,CARSTGQGVPGELFF,TGTGCCAGAAGCACGGGACAGGGCGTCCCCGGGGAGCTGTTTTTT
once,-,TRBV6-8,TRBJ1-1,CASRSRRGHPNTEAFF,TGTGCCAGCAGAAGCCGTAGAGGACACCCGAACACTGAAGCTTTCTTT
-,-,TRBV6-6,TRBJ2-3,CASRFGPLFTDTQYF,TGTGCCAGCAGGTTTGGACCACTCTTCACAGATACGCAGTATTTT
-,-,TRBV6-5,TRBJ2-3,CASMCGEYTDTQYF,TGTGCCAGCATGTGCGGGGAGTACACAGATACGCAGTATTTT
-,TRBD1,TRBV4-1,TRBJ1-2,CASSQADRGLDYGYTF,TGCGCCAGCAGCCAGGCCGACAGGGGGCTCGACTATGGCTACACCTTC
-,TRBD1,TRBV30,TRBJ1-3,CASGKPGTVSGNTIYF,TGTGCCTCCGGAAAACCGGGGACAGTCTCTGGAAACACCATATATTTT
-,-,TRBV25-1,TRBJ1-4,CASSQGLNEKLFF,TGTGCCAGCTCCCAGGGTCTTAATGAAAAACTGTTTTTT
-,-,TRBV29-1,TRBJ1-5,CSATFSQPQHF,TGCAGCGCCACTTTTAGTCAGCCCCAGCATTTT
-,TRBD2,TRBV4-1,TRBJ2-5,CASSQDLGLAGGQETQYF,TGCGCCAGCAGCCAAGATCTAGGACTAGCGGGGGGCCAAGAGACCCAGTACTTC
-,-,TRBV7-8,TRBJ2-1,CASDSGHADNEQFF,TGTGCCAGTGATTCGGGACACGCCGACAATGAGCAGTTCTTC
-,-,TRBV30,TRBJ1-4,CAWSVGGTNEKLFF,TGTGCCTGGAGTGTAGGTGGAACGAATGAAAAACTGTTTTTT
-,TRBD2,TRBV11-1,TRBJ2-5,CASSSAGRGGETQYF,TGTGCCAGCAGCTCAGCGGGGCGGGGAGGGGAGACCCAGTACTTC
-,-,TRBV11-2,TRBJ1-1,CASSFINQKNTEAFF,TGTGCCAGCAGCTTTATAAACCAGAAGAACACTGAAGCTTTCTTT
-,TRBD1,TRBV27,TRBJ1-2,CASSLSRTGEGGYTF,TGTGCCAGCAGTTTATCCCGGACAGGGGAGGGTGGCTACACCTTC
-,TRBD2,TRBV18,TRBJ2-5,CASSPTSGGASGETQYF,TGTGCCAGCTCACCAACTAGCGGGGGGGCCTCCGGAGAGACCCAGTACTTC
-,-,TRBV5-1,TRBJ2-2,CASSLGPVTNTGELFF,TGCGCCAGCAGCTTGGGGCCGGTTACGAACACCGGGGAGCTGTTTTTT
-,TRBD2,TRBV5-1,TRBJ2-1,CASSKGLAGGAYNEQFF,TGCGCCAGCAGCAAGGGACTAGCGGGGGGAGCCTACAATGAGCAGTTCTTC
-,-,TRBV5-6,TRBJ1-1,CASSQQGSEAFF,TGTGCCAGCAGCCAACAGGGCTCTGAAGCTTTCTTT
few,-,TRBV18,TRBJ1-1,CASSPGRTEAFF,TGTGCCAGCTCACCTGGGCGGACTGAAGCTTTCTTT